The source of this TCR beta chain is a study of CD8 T cells in ankylosing spondylitis. This clonotype was counted between two and nine times. What it binds is unknown. Losses at the gene ends were 2 bases for V and 0 bases for J; bases not matched to a gene: 4. The length of the CDR3 is 16 residues. Germline loops: CDR1 WSHSY, CDR2 SAAADI. Study-level results: From matched ankylosing spondylitis synovial fluid, disease-linked clones were reportedly recovered at significantly enriched levels.

TCRdb ran MiXCR on the 5' RACE reads and lists one entry per CDR3 protein. The data show under 150,000 distinct CDR3 sequences, about 8% seen once. This sequence was found in a male donor with ankylosing spondylitis. Sequencing was performed on synovial fluid, either unsorted or a sorted T cell fraction (not recorded which). The chain uses TRBV10-2 and TRBJ2-1, with 7 positions matching TRBD2. This CDR3 is CASSERLAASYNEQFF. The CDR3 DNA sequence: TGCGCCAGCAGTGAGAGGCTAGCGGCCTCCTACAATGAGCAGTTCTTC.